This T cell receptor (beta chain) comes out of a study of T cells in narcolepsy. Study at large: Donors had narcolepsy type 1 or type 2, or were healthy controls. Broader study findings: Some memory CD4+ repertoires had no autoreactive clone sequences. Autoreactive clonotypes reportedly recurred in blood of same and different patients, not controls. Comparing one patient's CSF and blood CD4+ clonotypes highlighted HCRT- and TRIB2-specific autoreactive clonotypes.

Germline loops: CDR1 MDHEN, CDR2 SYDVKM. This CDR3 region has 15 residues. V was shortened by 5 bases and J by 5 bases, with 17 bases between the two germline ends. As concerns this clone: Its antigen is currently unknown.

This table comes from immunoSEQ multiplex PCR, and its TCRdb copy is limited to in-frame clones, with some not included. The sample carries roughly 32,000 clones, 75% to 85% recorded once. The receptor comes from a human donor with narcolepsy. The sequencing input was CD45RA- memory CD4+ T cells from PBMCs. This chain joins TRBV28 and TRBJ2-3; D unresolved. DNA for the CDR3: TGTGCCAGCAGTCCAACCCCTCCTGGAAGAGATACGCAGTATTTT. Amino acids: CASSPTPPGRDTQYF.